This T cell receptor beta chain came from a study of blood T cells in healthy people across ages. Overall study results and limits: A roughly linear age-dependent decrease characterized TCR beta diversity per million T cells. Leaving the PBMCs unsorted stopped any conclusive comparison of naive versus antigen-experienced cells. CMV status of donors was not determined, possibly confounding expanded clonotype changes.

Extracted total RNA amounted to at least 5.5 micrograms for each sample. With regard to this clonotype: What it recognizes is unknown.

Sample-barcoded 5' priming and a J-beta primer mix drove a second PCR of roughly 7 to 11 cycles. From the 5' RACE reads, TCRdb called clonotypes with MiXCR, one entry per CDR3 protein. The sample yields some 670,000 distinct CDR3 sequences, about 50% seen once. Trimming removed 5 bases from V and 7 bases from J; junction bases left unmatched: 7. This CDR3 contains 13 residues. Germline V gene sequence: CDR1 SNHLY, CDR2 FYNNEI. Sequencing input: blood. This rearrangement joins TRBV2 to TRBJ1-2; TRBD1 agrees at 7 bases. This clonotype originated in a woman of 80 years or more in good health. For the CDR3, the DNA is TGTGCCAGCAGTCAACAGGGGCCGGGTGGCTACACCTTC. Translation gives CASSQQGPGGYTF.